The next 17 T cell receptor beta chains were all read from a single sample in a study of blood T cell repertoires in COVID-19. Measured with immunoSEQ multiplex PCR; TCRdb has only the in-frame clones, and not every one. In the table there are about 120,000 clones, 75% to 85% of which are singletons. Material for sequencing was peripheral blood. Receptors originate from a man in his sixties or seventies with acute or convalescent COVID-19.

The V and J genes are TRBV5-6 and TRBJ1-3, with no clear D. V lost 3 bases, J lost 4 bases, and 8 bases lay in between. The CDR3 has 13 residues. The germline gives CDR1 SGHDT, CDR2 YYEEEE. The CDR3 reads CASSYPTGNTIYF. CDR3 nucleotide sequence: TGTGCCAGCAGCTACCCGACAGGAAACACCATATATTTT. Together with reference TRBV5-6 and TRBJ1-3, the CDR3 gives the full variable domain: DAGVTQSPTHLIKTRGQQVTLRCSPKSGHDTVSWYQQALGQGPQFIFQYYEEEERQRGNFPDRFSGHQFPNYSSELNVNALLLGDSALYLCASSYPTGNTIYFGEGSWLTVV.

The chain is built from TRBV15 and TRBJ2-1; 13 nucleotides line up with TRBD2. This CDR3 has 17 residues. J lost 6 bases, V lost 1 base, and 6 bases had no gene match. The germline CDR1 and CDR2 sequences are LNHNV and YYDKDF (reference sequence). The CDR3 loop is CATSRARLAGGRNEQFF. The CDR3 nucleotides read TGTGCCACCAGCAGAGCTCGACTAGCGGGAGGTCGCAATGAGCAGTTCTTC.

This chain links TRBV5-6 with TRBJ1-4; TRBD1 matches 9 bases. Trimming removed 4 bases from V and 7 bases from J; junction bases left unmatched: 8. Per germline, CDR1 SGHDT and CDR2 YYEEEE. This CDR3 comprises 15 residues. The CDR3 sequence is CASSGGTGFREKLFF. The CDR3 nucleotides are TGTGCCAGCAGCGGAGGGACAGGGTTTCGTGAAAAACTGTTTTTT.

The V call is TRBV6-1, the J call TRBJ1-1; D unresolved. Germline CDR1 MNHNS, CDR2 SASEGT. CDR3 length equals 12 residues. V dropped 5 bases and J dropped 4 bases, with 8 bases sitting between them. The CDR3 reads CASSFRGTEAFF. In nucleotides, the CDR3 is TGTGCCAGCAGTTTCCGGGGCACTGAAGCTTTCTTT.

The rearrangement links TRBV19 to TRBJ2-3; 9 bases match TRBD1. Unmatched junction bases numbered 5, after V lost 3 bases and J lost 4 bases. This CDR3 has 15 amino acids. Germline CDR1 reads LNHDA; CDR2 reads SQIVND (reference sequence). The CDR3 region is CASSMGQGRPDTQYF. CDR3 coding DNA: TGTGCCAGTAGTATGGGACAGGGTAGGCCAGATACGCAGTATTTT.

This clone was seen only a few times. The chain carries TRBV5-1 and TRBJ2-1; TRBD2 is a possible D gene (5 bases). Trimming cost V 0 bases and J 5 bases, with 9 bases left between them. Germline CDR1 reads SGHRS; CDR2 reads YFSETQ. This CDR3 is built from 14 residues. The CDR3 bases are TGCGCCAGCAGCTTGGTTAGGGAGCACAATGAGCAGTTCTTC. Amino acids: CASSLVREHNEQFF.

The chain has TRBV4-1 and TRBJ2-5, with 12 positions matching TRBD2. CDR1 is MGHRA and CDR2 is YSYEKL in the germline V gene. The CDR3 contains 17 residues. The V segment lost 0 bases and the J segment 5 bases; nucleotides outside the gene matches: 7. The DNA for the CDR3 is TGCGCCAGCAGCCAAGATCTCCTAGCGGGAGGGCGGGAGACCCAGTACTTC. Its protein is CASSQDLLAGGRETQYF.

The chain joins TRBV18 to TRBJ1-5; possible D gene TRBD1, 5 bases. The length of the CDR3 is 13 residues. Germline CDR1 and CDR2: KGHSH and LQKENI. V was shortened by 3 bases and J by 6 bases, with 9 bases between the two germline ends. CDR3 sequence reads: CASSPQGGQPQHF. CDR3 DNA sequence: TGTGCCAGCTCACCGCAGGGCGGTCAGCCCCAGCATTTT. The variable domain in full, with the rest retrieved from reference TRBV18 and TRBJ1-5, is NAGVMQNPRHLVRRRGQEARLRCSPMKGHSHVYWYRQLPEEGLKFMVYLQKENIIDESGMPKERFSAEFPKEGPSILRIQQVVRGDSAAYFCASSPQGGQPQHFGDGTRLSIL.

This clone was seen a handful of times. The chain couples TRBV19 to TRBJ1-2; TRBD1 agrees at 8 bases. The CDR3 runs to 16 residues. From germline, CDR1 is LNHDA and CDR2 SQIVND (reference sequence). The trim removed 5 bases at V and 0 bases at J, leaving 8 bases unmatched. For the CDR3, the DNA is TGTGCCAGTAGTCAAGGACAGGGTGGCGCTAACTATGGCTACACCTTC. Translation gives CASSQGQGGANYGYTF.

The chain combines TRBV3-1 (or the pseudogene TRBV3-2) with TRBJ1-2; tentative D call: TRBD1 (6 bases). The CDR3 extends over 15 amino acids. CDR1 is LGHDT, CDR2 YNNKEL, per germline (reference sequence). Trimming shortened V by 0 bases and J by 7 bases, and 15 bases separated the two germline ends. The CDR3, as DNA: TGTGCCAGCAGCCAAGAGGCAGCGGGGGCCCTTGGCTACACCTTC. Translated: CASSQEAAGALGYTF.

The chain links TRBV20-1 to TRBJ2-7, with D perhaps TRBD2 (6 bases). The germline V gene has CDR1 DFQATT and CDR2 SNEGSKA (reference sequence). Trimming removed 3 bases from V and 6 bases from J, with 12 bases in between. The CDR3 runs 12 residues. Here the CDR3 reads CSASAGRGEQYF. In DNA form, the CDR3 reads TGCAGTGCTAGTGCGGGGCGGGGCGAGCAGTACTTC.

This sequence joins TRBV6-5 and TRBJ1-1; TRBD1 aligns across 8 bases. Germline V gene data show CDR1 as MNHEY and CDR2 as SVGAGI. The CDR3 consists of 15 residues. The junction had 7 bases not matched to a gene; V was cut back by 5 bases and J by 2 bases. Here the CDR3 reads CASSRSGQGNTEAFF. CDR3 DNA sequence: TGTGCCAGCAGTCGGTCTGGACAGGGAAACACTGAAGCTTTCTTT.

The chain joins TRBV2 to TRBJ2-7; TRBD2 aligns across 12 bases. This CDR3 is 15 amino acids long. CDR1 SNHLY and CDR2 FYNNEI come from the germline V gene. V dropped 6 bases and J dropped 2; count of bases not matched to a gene: 5. CDR3 region: CASSQLAGGTYEQYF. CDR3 DNA: TGTGCCAGCAGCCAACTAGCGGGGGGCACCTACGAGCAGTACTTC.

Only one count was recorded for this clone. This chain links TRBV5-1 with TRBJ1-2; no clear D gene. The CDR3 is 15 residues long. Trimming pared 6 bases from V and 3 bases from J, leaving 18 bases between. In germline, CDR1 is SGHRS, CDR2 YFSETQ. The CDR3 spells CASKSGTSQDYGYTF. The DNA for the CDR3 is TGCGCCAGCAAGTCAGGTACGAGCCAGGACTATGGCTACACCTTC.

The gene calls are TRBV5-1 and TRBJ2-7; 7 bases line up with TRBD1. Germline trimming cut 3 bases from V and 7 bases from J; bases unmatched to any gene: 13. This CDR3 region has 15 residues. Germline V lookup: CDR1 SGHRS, CDR2 YFSETQ. CDR3 DNA sequence: TGCGCCAGCAGCTCGCCGGGACAGAGCTCGGGGGAGCAGTACTTC. Its protein is CASSSPGQSSGEQYF.

The chain joins TRBV30 to TRBJ1-1, with D perhaps TRBD1 (6 bases). The V gene's germline CDR1 is GTSNPN and CDR2 SVGIG (reference sequence). With 0 bases removed from V and 11 bases from J, the gap between germline ends came to 10 bases. There are 11 residues in the CDR3. CDR3 loop: CAWSVQGEAFF. As DNA, the CDR3 is TGTGCCTGGAGTGTACAGGGTGAGGCTTTCTTT.

J is TRBJ2-5 and V is TRBV25-1; D is unclear. Looked up from germline, CDR1 is MGHDK and CDR2 is SYGVNS. The CDR3 consists of 14 residues. V lost 4 bases to trimming and J lost 1 base, with 10 bases between them. CDR3 sequence: CASSARQFQETQYF. CDR3 sequence (DNA): TGTGCCAGCAGTGCTCGACAATTCCAAGAGACCCAGTACTTC.